This T cell receptor beta chain was recorded in a study of T cells in Graves' hyperthyroidism and ophthalmopathy. This clonotype was seen at least ten times. TCR beta CDR3 sequences were amplified from RNA transcripts. HTBI primers were used for first-round RT-PCR of the TCR CDR3. TCRdb redid the calling of the multiplex PCR reads with MiXCR, one entry per CDR3 protein. The repertoire has about 280,000 distinct CDR3 sequences, less than 30% of them found once; the top ten carry around 30%. This CDR3 region has 13 residues. Germline CDR1 reads SGHKS; CDR2 reads YYEKEE (reference sequence). V was cut by 0 bases and J by 11 bases, with 14 bases left in between. With a duration under 2 months, the hyperthyroidism was newly diagnosed in patients aged 18 to 65. Patients having uncontrolled infection, another autoimmune disease, pregnancy or lactation were not included.

The rearrangement uses TRBV5-5 and TRBJ1-1; D remains unclear. Material for sequencing was blood. The sequence derives from a middle-aged man with Graves' hyperthyroidism that later progressed to Graves' ophthalmopathy. The CDR3 nucleotides read TGTGCCAGCAGCTTGGTTGCGGGCGATGTTGCTTTCTTT. Its protein is CASSLVAGDVAFF.